This T cell receptor (beta chain) was captured by sequencing in a study of graft-versus-host responses after intestinal transplantation. The method was immunoSEQ multiplex PCR; TCRdb's version includes in-frame clones alone and lacks a portion of them. The sample lists roughly 120,000 clones; more than 90% were seen once. This clone turned up a few times. Its antigen is unidentified. The material sequenced was unstimulated CD4+ T cells sorted from spleen or lymph node cells, taken before transplant. This TCR derives from a human donor who was the organ donor for an intestinal transplant.

The CDR3 sequence: CASSRNGQLDTF. The CDR3 DNA reads TGTGCCAGCAGTCGAAACGGACAGTTGGACACCTTC. The chain links TRBV6-5 to TRBJ1-2; the D gene is possibly TRBD1 (6 bases). The CDR3 covers 12 residues. Germline CDR1 MNHEY, CDR2 SVGAGI. The V and J ends lost 5 bases and 12 bases respectively, with 16 bases between them.